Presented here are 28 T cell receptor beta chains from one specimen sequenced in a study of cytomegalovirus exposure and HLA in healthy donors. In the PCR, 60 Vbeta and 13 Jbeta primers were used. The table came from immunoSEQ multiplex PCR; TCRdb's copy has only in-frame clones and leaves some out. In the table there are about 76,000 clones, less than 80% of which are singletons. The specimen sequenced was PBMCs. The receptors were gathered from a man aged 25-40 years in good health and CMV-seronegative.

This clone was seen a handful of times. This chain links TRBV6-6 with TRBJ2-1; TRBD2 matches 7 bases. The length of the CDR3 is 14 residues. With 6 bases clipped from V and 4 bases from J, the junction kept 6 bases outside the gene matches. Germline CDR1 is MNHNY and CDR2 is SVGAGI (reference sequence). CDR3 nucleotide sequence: TGTGCCAGCAGCACCGGGACTACTTACAATGAGCAGTTCTTC. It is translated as CASSTGTTYNEQFF.

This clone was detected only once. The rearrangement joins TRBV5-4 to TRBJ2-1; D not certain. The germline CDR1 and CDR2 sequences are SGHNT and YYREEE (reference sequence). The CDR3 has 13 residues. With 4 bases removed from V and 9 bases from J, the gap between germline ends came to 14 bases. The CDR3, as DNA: TGTGCCAGCAGCCCATCATATACGGGTGAGCAGTTCTTC. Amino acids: CASSPSYTGEQFF.

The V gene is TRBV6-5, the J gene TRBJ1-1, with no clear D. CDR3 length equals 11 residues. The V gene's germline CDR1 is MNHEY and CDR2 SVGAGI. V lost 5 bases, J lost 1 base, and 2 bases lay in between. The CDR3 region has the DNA TGTGCCAGCAGTCGGAACACTGAAGCTTTCTTT. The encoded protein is CASSRNTEAFF.

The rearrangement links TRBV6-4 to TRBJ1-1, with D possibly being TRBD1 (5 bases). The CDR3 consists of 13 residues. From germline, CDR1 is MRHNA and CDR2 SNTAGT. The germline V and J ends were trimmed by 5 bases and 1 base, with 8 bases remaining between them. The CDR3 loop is CASSIDRNTEAFF. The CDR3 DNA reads TGTGCCAGCAGTATAGACAGGAACACTGAAGCTTTCTTT.

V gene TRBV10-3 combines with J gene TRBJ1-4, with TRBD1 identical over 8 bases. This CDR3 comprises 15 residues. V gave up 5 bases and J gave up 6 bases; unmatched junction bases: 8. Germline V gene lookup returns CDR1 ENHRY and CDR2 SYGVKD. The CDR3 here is CAISPTGGGDEKLFF. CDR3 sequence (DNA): TGTGCCATCAGTCCCACAGGGGGAGGGGATGAAAAACTGTTTTTT.

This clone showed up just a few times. The CDR3 bases are TGTGCCAGCAGCTCAGCTATAGCGGGACTGCGGACCGGGGAGCTGTTTTTT. Its translation: CASSSAIAGLRTGELFF. J is TRBJ2-2 and V is TRBV5-4; 8 nucleotides match TRBD2. Looked up from germline, CDR1 is SGHNT and CDR2 is YYREEE (reference sequence). The J segment lost 5 bases and the V segment lost 3 bases, leaving 12 bases of the junction unmatched. This CDR3 contains 17 residues.

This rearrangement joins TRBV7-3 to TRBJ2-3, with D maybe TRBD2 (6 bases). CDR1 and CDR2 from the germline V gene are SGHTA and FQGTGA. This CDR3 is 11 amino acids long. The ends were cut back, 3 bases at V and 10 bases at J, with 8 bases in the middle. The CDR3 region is CASSFGSSQYF. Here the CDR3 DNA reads TGTGCCAGCAGCTTCGGGAGTTCGCAGTATTTT.

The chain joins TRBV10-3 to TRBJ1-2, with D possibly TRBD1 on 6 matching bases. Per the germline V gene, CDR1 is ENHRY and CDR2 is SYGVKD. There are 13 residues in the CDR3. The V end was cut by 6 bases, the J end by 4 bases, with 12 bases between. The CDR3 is CAIRADRIYGYTF. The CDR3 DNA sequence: TGTGCCATCAGGGCTGACAGGATCTATGGCTACACCTTC.

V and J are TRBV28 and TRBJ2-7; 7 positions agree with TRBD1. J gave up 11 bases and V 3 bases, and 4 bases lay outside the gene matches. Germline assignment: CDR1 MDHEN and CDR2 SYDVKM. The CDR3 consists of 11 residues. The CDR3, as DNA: TGTGCCAGCAGTTTCCAAGGGGGCAAGTACTTC. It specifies CASSFQGGKYF.

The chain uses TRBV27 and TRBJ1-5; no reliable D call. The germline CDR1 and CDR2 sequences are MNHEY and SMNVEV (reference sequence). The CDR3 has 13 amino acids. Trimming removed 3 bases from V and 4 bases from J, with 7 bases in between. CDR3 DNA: TGTGCCAGCAGTTTGGCCAAAAATCAGCCCCAGCATTTT. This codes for CASSLAKNQPQHF.

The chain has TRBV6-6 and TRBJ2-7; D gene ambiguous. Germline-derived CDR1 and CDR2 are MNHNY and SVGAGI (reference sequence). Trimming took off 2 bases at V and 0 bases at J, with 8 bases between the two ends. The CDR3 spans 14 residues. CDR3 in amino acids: CASSYVPSSYEQYF. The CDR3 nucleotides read TGTGCCAGCAGTTACGTGCCGAGCTCCTACGAGCAGTACTTC.

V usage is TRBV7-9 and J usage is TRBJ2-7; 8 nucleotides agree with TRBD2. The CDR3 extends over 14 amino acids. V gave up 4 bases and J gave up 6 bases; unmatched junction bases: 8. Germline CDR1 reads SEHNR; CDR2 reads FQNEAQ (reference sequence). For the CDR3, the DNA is TGTGCCAGCAGCTCGCTTAGCGGGAAGACCGAGCAGTACTTC. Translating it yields CASSSLSGKTEQYF. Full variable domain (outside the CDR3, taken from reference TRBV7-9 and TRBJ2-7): DTGVSQNPRHKITKRGQNVTFRCDPISEHNRLYWYRQTLGQGPEFLTYFQNEAQLEKSRLLSDRFSAERPKGSFSTLEIQRTEQGDSAMYLCASSSLSGKTEQYFGPGTRLTVT.

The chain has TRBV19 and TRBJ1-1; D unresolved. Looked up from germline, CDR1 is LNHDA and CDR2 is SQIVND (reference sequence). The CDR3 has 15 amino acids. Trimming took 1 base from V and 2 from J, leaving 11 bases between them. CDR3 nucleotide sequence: TGTGCCAGTAGTATAGGCACGACTCCAAACACTGAAGCTTTCTTT. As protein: CASSIGTTPNTEAFF.

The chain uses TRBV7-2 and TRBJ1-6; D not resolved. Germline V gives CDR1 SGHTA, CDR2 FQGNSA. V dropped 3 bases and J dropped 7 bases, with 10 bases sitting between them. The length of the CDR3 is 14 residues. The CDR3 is CASSLRVGNSPLHF. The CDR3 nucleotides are TGTGCCAGCAGCTTGAGGGTGGGAAATTCACCCCTCCACTTT.

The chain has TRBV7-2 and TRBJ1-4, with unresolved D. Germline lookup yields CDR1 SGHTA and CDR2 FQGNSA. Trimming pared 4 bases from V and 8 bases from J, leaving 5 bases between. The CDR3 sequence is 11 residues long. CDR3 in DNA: TGTGCCAGCAGCTCGGGGGAAAAACTGTTTTTT. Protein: CASSSGEKLFF.

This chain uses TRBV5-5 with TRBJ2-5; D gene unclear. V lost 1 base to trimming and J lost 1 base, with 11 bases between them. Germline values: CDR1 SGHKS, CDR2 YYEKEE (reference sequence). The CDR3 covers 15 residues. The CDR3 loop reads CASSLRSGGQETQYF. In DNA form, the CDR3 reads TGTGCCAGCAGCTTGAGGTCCGGCGGCCAAGAGACCCAGTACTTC.

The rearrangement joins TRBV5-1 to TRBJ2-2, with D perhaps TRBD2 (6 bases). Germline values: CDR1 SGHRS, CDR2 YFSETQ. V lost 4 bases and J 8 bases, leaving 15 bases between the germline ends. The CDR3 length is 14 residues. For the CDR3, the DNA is TGCGCCAGCAGCACCCGGGGGTCCCTGGGGGAGCTGTTTTTT. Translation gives CASSTRGSLGELFF.

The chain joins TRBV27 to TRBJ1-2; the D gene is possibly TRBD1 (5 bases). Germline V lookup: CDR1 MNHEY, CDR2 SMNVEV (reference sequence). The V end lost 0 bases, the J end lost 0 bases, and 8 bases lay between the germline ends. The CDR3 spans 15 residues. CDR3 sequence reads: CASSLSGGSNYGYTF. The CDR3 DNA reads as TGTGCCAGCAGTTTATCGGGGGGATCTAACTATGGCTACACCTTC.

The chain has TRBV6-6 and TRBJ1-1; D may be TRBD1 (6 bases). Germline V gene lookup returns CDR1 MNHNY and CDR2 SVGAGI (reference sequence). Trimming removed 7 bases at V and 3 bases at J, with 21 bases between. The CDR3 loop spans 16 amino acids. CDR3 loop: CASTHPPGQRHTEAFF. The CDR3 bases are TGTGCCAGCACCCACCCCCCGGGACAACGCCACACTGAAGCTTTCTTT.

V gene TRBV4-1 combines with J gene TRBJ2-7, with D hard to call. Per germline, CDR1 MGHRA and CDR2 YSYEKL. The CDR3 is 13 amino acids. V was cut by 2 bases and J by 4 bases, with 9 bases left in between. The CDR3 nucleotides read TGCGCCAGCAGCCAACTAGTCACGTACGAGCAGTACTTC. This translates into CASSQLVTYEQYF.

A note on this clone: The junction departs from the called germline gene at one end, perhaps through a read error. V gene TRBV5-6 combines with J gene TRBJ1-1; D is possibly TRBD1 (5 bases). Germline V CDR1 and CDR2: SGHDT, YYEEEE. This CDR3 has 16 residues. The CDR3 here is CACSFFTGAMNTEAFF. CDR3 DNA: TGTGCCTGCAGCTTCTTCACAGGAGCTATGAACACTGAAGCTTTCTTT.

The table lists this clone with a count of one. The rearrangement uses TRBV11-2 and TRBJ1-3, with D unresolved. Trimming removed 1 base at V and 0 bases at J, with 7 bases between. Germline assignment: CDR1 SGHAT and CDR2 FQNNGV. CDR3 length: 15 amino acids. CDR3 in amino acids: CASSLVVSSGNTIYF. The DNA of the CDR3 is TGTGCCAGCAGCTTAGTTGTCAGCTCTGGAAACACCATATATTTT.

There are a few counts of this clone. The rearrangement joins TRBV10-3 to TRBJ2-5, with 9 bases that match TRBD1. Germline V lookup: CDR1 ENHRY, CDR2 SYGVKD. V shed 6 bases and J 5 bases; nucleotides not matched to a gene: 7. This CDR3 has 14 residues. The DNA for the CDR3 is TGTGCCATCAGGGGTGGACAGGGGAGGGAGACCCAGTACTTC. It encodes CAIRGGQGRETQYF.

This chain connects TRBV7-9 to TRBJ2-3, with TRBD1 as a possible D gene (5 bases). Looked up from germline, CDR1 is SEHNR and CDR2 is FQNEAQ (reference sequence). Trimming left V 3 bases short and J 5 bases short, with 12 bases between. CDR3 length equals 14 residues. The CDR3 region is CASSFGRRGDTQYF. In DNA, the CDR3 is TGTGCCAGCAGCTTCGGGCGTAGGGGAGATACGCAGTATTTT.

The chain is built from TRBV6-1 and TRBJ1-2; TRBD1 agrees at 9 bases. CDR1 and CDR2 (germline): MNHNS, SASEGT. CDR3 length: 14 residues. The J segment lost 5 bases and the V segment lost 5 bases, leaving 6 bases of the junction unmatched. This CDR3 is CASSPGTGSYGYTF. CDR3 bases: TGTGCCAGCAGTCCGGGGACAGGGTCTTATGGCTACACCTTC.

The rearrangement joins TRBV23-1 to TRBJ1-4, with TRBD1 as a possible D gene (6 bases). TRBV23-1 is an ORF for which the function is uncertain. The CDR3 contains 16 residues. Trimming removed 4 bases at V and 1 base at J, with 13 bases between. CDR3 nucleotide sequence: TGCGCCAGCAGTCGGGGAGTAGGGGGAACTAATGAAAAACTGTTTTTT. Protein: CASSRGVGGTNEKLFF.

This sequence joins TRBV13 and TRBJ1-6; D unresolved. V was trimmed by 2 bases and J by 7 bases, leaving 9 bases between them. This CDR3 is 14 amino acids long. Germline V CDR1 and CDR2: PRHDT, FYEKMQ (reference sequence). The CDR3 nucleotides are TGTGCCAGCAGCTTACAGTCCCCCAATTCACCCCTCCACTTT. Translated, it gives CASSLQSPNSPLHF.

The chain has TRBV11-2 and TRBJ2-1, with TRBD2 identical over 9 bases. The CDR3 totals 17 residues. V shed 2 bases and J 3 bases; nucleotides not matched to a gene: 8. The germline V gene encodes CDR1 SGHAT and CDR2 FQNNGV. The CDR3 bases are TGTGCCAGCAGCTTAAGGTCGGCGGGAGGGGGCTACAATGAGCAGTTCTTC. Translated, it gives CASSLRSAGGGYNEQFF.